This T cell receptor (beta chain) comes out of a study of cytomegalovirus exposure and HLA in healthy donors. Overall study context: From about 180 million T cells, an earlier analysis saw approximately 110 million unique TCR beta sequences. Study-level points and caveats: According to an earlier analysis, most TCR beta V segments yielded productive rearrangements about 90% or about 30% of the time. In a later analysis, compared with equally common non-associated chains, HLA-associated beta chains were more expanded.

The table lists this clone with a few counts. The antigen remains undetermined. There are 12 residues in the CDR3. CDR1 is ENHRY, CDR2 SYGVKD, per germline. The V gene lost 0 bases and the J gene lost 8 bases, with 5 bases spanning the gap. Primers included in the PCR were 60 Vbeta and 13 Jbeta primers. Clones were sequenced by immunoSEQ multiplex PCR, and TCRdb holds only the in-frame ones, with some missing. The sample contains around 76,000 clones, less than 80% of which appear only once. This TCR was sampled from a middle-aged woman in good health and CMV-seropositive. The sequenced sample was PBMCs. This chain uses TRBV10-3 with TRBJ2-1, with unresolved D. The CDR3 region is CAISESSYEQFF. CDR3 in DNA: TGTGCCATCAGTGAGTCGAGTTATGAGCAGTTCTTC.